Included here is one T cell receptor beta chain sequence, with context. The sample comes from a study of blood T cell repertoires in COVID-19. Germline values: CDR1 MNHGY, CDR2 SVAAGI. The length of the CDR3 is 15 residues. V trimming: 4 bases; J trimming: 5 bases; junction bases outside the gene matches: 9. Method: immunoSEQ multiplex PCR; TCRdb's copy keeps in-frame clones and lacks some. This table has over 300,000 clones, approximately 88% appearing once. The specimen was PBMCs or T cells enriched from blood (not recorded which). The chain employs TRBV6-9 and TRBJ2-7, with TRBD2 matching 9 bases. This sequence originates from a woman aged 25 to 39 with acute COVID-19. The CDR3, as DNA: TGTGCCAGCAGTTCTGGACTAGCGTGGTCGGACGAGCAGTACTTC. Translating it yields CASSSGLAWSDEQYF.